A selection of T cell receptor beta chains follows, all from one sample in a study of multiple sclerosis patients with progressive multifocal leukoencephalopathy. Profiling relied on immunoSEQ multiplex PCR, and the TCRdb table lists in-frame clones only, not all of them. The table shows around 27,000 clones, with around 90% occurring only once. The source material was PBMCs, sampled from a patient treated with natalizumab. These receptors all come from a human donor with multiple sclerosis. CDR3s include the opening cysteine and the closing phenylalanine or tryptophan. A D gene is named only where the DNA matches it firmly. Only some rows state a clone size, as once, few, many or a class for expanded clones.

>TRBD1|TRBJ1-2|NA|TRBV4-3
CASSLYNRDRGDGYTF
TGCGCCAGCAGCCTCTATAACCGGGACAGGGGGGATGGCTACACCTTC
>TRBD2|TRBJ2-3|NA|TRBV25-1
CASSPSGGVDTQYF
TGTGCCAGCAGTCCCTCCGGGGGGGTAGATACGCAGTATTTT
>NA|TRBJ1-5|NA|TRBV19
CASSIAGDGGQPQHF
TGTGCCAGTAGTATAGCAGGGGACGGGGGTCAGCCCCAGCATTTT
>NA|TRBJ2-2|NA|TRBV6-1
CASTPGNTGELFF
TGTGCCAGCACCCCAGGCAACACCGGGGAGCTGTTTTTT
>NA|TRBJ1-2|NA|TRBV4-2
CASSQERSANYGYTF
TGTGCCAGCAGCCAAGAGCGGTCAGCTAACTATGGCTACACCTTC
>NA|TRBJ1-2|NA|TRBV28
CASSRNRNGYTF
TGTGCCAGCAGTCGCAACAGGAATGGCTACACCTTC
>NA|TRBJ1-2|NA|TRBV6-5
CASSYSDTGYGYTF
TGTGCCAGCAGTTACTCGGACACTGGCTATGGCTACACCTTC
>TRBD2|TRBJ2-3|NA|TRBV9
CASSVVAGAGDTQYF
TGTGCCAGCAGCGTAGTAGCGGGGGCGGGAGATACGCAGTATTTT
>TRBD2|TRBJ2-7|NA|TRBV9
CASSVASGGYEQYF
TGTGCCAGCAGCGTAGCTAGCGGGGGCTACGAGCAGTACTTC
>TRBD1|TRBJ2-7|NA|TRBV2
CASWSTRDSYEQYF
TGTGCCAGCTGGTCAACCCGGGACAGCTACGAGCAGTACTTC
>TRBD1|TRBJ2-7|NA|TRBV6-6
CASSYEAGQGYEQYF
TGTGCCAGCAGTTACGAGGCCGGACAGGGATACGAGCAGTACTTC
>NA|TRBJ2-7|NA|TRBV5-6
CASSSAYEQYF
TGTGCCAGCAGCTCCGCGTACGAGCAGTACTTC
>NA|TRBJ2-2|NA|TRBV5-1
CASSSQTGNTGELFF
TGCGCCAGCAGCTCCCAGACAGGGAACACCGGGGAGCTGTTTTTT
>NA|TRBJ1-4|NA|TRBV11-2
CASSLGGEKLFF
TGTGCCAGCAGCTTGGGAGGCGAAAAACTGTTTTTT
>TRBD1|TRBJ2-2|NA|TRBV6-4
CASRDRGNTGELFF
TGTGCCAGCAGGGACAGGGGGAACACCGGGGAGCTGTTTTTT
>NA|TRBJ1-5|NA|TRBV19
CASTMEDPHQPQHF
TGTGCCAGTACCATGGAGGACCCCCATCAGCCCCAGCATTTT
>TRBD1|TRBJ1-2|once|TRBV5-4
CASSPSGQNYGYTF
TGTGCCAGCAGCCCCTCGGGACAGAACTATGGCTACACCTTC
>NA|TRBJ2-7|NA|TRBV7-9
CASSLGAGHGGYEQYF
TGTGCCAGCAGCTTAGGAGCAGGACACGGAGGCTACGAGCAGTACTTC
>NA|TRBJ2-5|NA|TRBV28
CASNYGETQYF
TGCGCCAGCAACTACGGGGAGACCCAGTACTTC
>TRBD1|TRBJ2-1|NA|TRBV28
CASRPTGENEQFF
TGTGCCAGCAGGCCGACAGGGGAAAATGAGCAGTTCTTC
>TRBD2|TRBJ2-1|once|TRBV5-1
CASSLGPGLDNEQFF
TGCGCCAGCAGCTTGGGGCCGGGACTAGACAATGAGCAGTTCTTC
>NA|TRBJ2-1|NA|TRBV6-5
CASRAPDGYNEQFF
TGTGCCAGCAGAGCACCCGATGGCTACAATGAGCAGTTCTTC
>TRBD1|TRBJ1-2|NA|TRBV7-6
CASSLGQGFDYGYTF
TGTGCCAGCAGCTTGGGACAGGGGTTTGACTATGGCTACACCTTC
>TRBD1|TRBJ2-2|few|TRBV15
CATSSRDRSTGELFF
TGTGCCACCAGCAGTAGGGACAGGTCCACCGGGGAGCTGTTTTTT
>TRBD1|TRBJ1-2|NA|TRBV6-5
CASRPGQGMYGYTF
TGTGCCAGCAGGCCGGGACAGGGCATGTATGGCTACACCTTC
>TRBD1|TRBJ1-1|NA|TRBV6-1
CASSEDRSWNTEAFF
TGTGCCAGCAGTGAGGACAGGTCCTGGAACACTGAAGCTTTCTTT
>NA|TRBJ2-7|NA|TRBV28
CASSRLRQATYEQYF
TGTGCCAGCAGTCGGCTAAGACAGGCAACCTACGAGCAGTACTTC
>TRBD2|TRBJ2-2|NA|TRBV18
CASSPTAKLRTSGGKTGELFF
TGTGCCAGCTCGCCTACAGCAAAATTGAGGACTAGCGGGGGGAAGACCGGGGAGCTGTTTTTT
>NA|TRBJ1-1|once|TRBV7-2
CASSVTGGASTEAFF
TGTGCCAGCAGCGTGACGGGGGGCGCTTCCACTGAAGCTTTCTTT
>NA|TRBJ2-7|once|TRBV10-1
CASSESLAGTLREQYF
TGCGCCAGCAGTGAGTCGTTGGCAGGGACCCTACGCGAGCAGTACTTC
>NA|TRBJ1-2|NA|TRBV28
CASRPGSPSYGYTF
TGTGCCAGCAGGCCCGGGTCTCCCAGCTATGGCTACACCTTC
>TRBD1|TRBJ2-1|NA|TRBV7-3
CASSFTGGVPYNEQFF
TGTGCCAGCAGCTTTACAGGGGGCGTCCCCTACAATGAGCAGTTCTTC
>NA|TRBJ1-3|few|TRBV28
CASRVSGNTIYF
TGTGCCAGCAGGGTATCAGGAAACACCATATATTTT
>NA|TRBJ1-1|NA|TRBV6-5
CASSYVGQNTEAFF
TGTGCCAGCAGTTACGTGGGACAGAACACTGAAGCTTTCTTT
>TRBD1|TRBJ1-2|NA|TRBV5-6
CASSSDRRYGYTF
TGTGCCAGCAGCTCGGACAGGCGGTATGGCTACACCTTC
>NA|TRBJ2-7|NA|TRBV11-3
CASSFSSAHYEQYF
TGTGCCAGCAGCTTTAGCTCAGCTCACTACGAGCAGTACTTC
>NA|TRBJ1-4|NA|TRBV5-8
CASSLPLRTSNEKLFF
TGTGCCAGCAGCTTGCCGCTTCGGACATCGAATGAAAAACTGTTTTTT
>NA|TRBJ1-4|once|TRBV14
CASSQEIVGATNEKLFF
TGTGCCAGCAGCCAAGAAATAGTGGGAGCGACTAATGAAAAACTGTTTTTT
>NA|TRBJ2-3|NA|TRBV28
CASSRSTDTQYF
TGTGCCAGCAGTAGAAGCACAGATACGCAGTATTTT
>NA|TRBJ1-1|NA|TRBV5-1
CASSLGPGAEAFF
TGCGCCAGCAGCTTGGGCCCGGGGGCTGAAGCTTTCTTT
>TRBD1|TRBJ2-7|NA|TRBV5-1
CASSSGEGAGTYEQYF
TGCGCCAGCAGCTCGGGTGAGGGGGCCGGAACCTACGAGCAGTACTTC
>NA|TRBJ2-3|NA|TRBV18
CASSPPVTDTQYF
TGTGCCAGCTCACCGCCCGTCACAGATACGCAGTATTTT
>NA|TRBJ1-5|NA|TRBV11-2
CASSLDRGPPQHF
TGTGCCAGCAGCTTAGACAGGGGTCCGCCCCAGCATTTT
>NA|TRBJ1-5|NA|TRBV7-2
CASSLVEGQPQHF
TGTGCCAGCAGCTTAGTTGAGGGTCAGCCCCAGCATTTT